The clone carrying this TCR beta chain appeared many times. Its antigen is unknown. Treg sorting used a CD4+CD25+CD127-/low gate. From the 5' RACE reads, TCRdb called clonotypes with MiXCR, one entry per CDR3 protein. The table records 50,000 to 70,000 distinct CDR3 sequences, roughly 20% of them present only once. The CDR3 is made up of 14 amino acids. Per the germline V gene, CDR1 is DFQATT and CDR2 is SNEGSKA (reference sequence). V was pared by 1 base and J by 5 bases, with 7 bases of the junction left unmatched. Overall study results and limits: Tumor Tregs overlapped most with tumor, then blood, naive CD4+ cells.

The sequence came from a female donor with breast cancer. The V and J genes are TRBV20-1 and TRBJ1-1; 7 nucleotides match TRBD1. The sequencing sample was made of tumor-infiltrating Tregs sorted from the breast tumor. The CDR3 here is CSARVVGGATEAFF. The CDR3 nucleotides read TGCAGTGCTAGAGTTGTAGGGGGCGCGACTGAAGCTTTCTTT.